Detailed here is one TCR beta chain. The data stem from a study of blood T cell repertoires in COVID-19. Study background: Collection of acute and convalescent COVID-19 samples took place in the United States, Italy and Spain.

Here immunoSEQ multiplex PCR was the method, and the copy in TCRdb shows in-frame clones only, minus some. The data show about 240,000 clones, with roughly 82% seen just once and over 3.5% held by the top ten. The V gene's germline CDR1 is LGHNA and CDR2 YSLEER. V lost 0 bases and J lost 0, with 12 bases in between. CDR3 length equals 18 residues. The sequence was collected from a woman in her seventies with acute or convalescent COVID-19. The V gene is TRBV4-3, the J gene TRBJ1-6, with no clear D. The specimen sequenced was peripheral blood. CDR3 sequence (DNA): TGCGCCAGCAGCCAAGAAGTCCCGGCTAGCTCCTATAATTCACCCCTCCACTTT. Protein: CASSQEVPASSYNSPLHF.